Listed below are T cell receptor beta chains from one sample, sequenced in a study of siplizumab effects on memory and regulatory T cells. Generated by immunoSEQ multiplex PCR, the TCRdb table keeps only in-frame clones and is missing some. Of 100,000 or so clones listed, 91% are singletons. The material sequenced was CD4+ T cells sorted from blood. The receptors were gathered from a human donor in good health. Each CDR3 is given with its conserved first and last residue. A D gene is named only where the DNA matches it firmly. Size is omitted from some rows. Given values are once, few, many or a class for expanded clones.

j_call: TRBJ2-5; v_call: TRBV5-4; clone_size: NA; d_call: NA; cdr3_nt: TGTGCCAGCAGCTTGGACAGGGTGGCCGAGACCCAGTACTTC; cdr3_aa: CASSLDRVAETQYF
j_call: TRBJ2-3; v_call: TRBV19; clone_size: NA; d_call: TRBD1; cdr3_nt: TGTGCCAGTCAGAACAGGGGGCCCTATCCTAGCACAGATACGCAGTATTTT; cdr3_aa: CASQNRGPYPSTDTQYF
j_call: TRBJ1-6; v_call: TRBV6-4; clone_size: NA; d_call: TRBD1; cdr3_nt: TGTGCCAGCAGTGCGTGGACAGGGGGTAATTCACCCCTCCACTTT; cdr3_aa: CASSAWTGGNSPLHF
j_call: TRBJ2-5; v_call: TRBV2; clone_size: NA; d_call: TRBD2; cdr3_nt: TGTGCCAGCAGGGGCGGGGGAGAGACCCAGTACTTC; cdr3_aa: CASRGGGETQYF
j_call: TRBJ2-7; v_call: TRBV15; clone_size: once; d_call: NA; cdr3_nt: TGTGCCACCAGCAGAGATAGGGGACCTGGGGCCTACGAGCAGTACTTC; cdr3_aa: CATSRDRGPGAYEQYF
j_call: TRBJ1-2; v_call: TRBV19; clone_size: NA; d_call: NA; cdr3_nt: TGTGCCAGTAGCCACCTGTCTAACTATGGCTACACCTTC; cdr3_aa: CASSHLSNYGYTF
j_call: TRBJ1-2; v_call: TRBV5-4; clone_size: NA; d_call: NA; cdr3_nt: TGTGCCAGCAGCTTGGATTCTGGTGAAGGGAAAGGCTACACCTTC; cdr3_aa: CASSLDSGEGKGYTF
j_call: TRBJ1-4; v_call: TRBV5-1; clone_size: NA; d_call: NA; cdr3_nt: TGCGCCAGCAGCTTGTGGGGTGAGGGGGCTAATGAAAAACTGTTTTTT; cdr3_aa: CASSLWGEGANEKLFF
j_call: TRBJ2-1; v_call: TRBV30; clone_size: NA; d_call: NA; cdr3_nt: TGTGCCTGGAGTGTTGGGGGCTCCTACAATGAGCAGTTCTTC; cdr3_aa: CAWSVGGSYNEQFF
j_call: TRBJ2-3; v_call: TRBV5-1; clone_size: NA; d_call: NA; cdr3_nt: TGCGCCAGCAGCCGGACGGACGCGGATACGCAGTATTTT; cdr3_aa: CASSRTDADTQYF
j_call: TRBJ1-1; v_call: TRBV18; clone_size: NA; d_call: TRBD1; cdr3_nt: TGTGCCAGCTCACTCGGACAGGGGTCCTACACTGAAGCTTTCTTT; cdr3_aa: CASSLGQGSYTEAFF
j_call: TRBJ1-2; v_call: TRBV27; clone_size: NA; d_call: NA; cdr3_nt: TGTGCCAGCAGTCCCGCGGGGGTGGGCGGCTACACCTTC; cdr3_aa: CASSPAGVGGYTF
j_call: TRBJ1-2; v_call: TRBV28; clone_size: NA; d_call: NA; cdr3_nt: TGTGCCAGCAGTTTAGGGGATGACTATGGCTACACCTTC; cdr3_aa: CASSLGDDYGYTF
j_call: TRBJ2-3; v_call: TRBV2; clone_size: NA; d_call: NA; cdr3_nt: TGTGCCAGCAGTGACTGGAGGGGAACAGATACGCAGTATTTT; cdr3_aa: CASSDWRGTDTQYF
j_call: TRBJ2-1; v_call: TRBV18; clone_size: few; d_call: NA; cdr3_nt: TGTGCCAGCTCACCTGGGGGATACCAGCAGTTCTTC; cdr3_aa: CASSPGGYQQFF
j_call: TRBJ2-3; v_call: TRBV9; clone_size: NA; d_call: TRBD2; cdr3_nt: TGTGCCAGCAGCGTCGGGGGGGCCGACGATACGCAGTATTTT; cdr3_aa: CASSVGGADDTQYF
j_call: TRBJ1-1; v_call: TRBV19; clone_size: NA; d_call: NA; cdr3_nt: TGTGCCAGTAGTATAGAGGGGAACACTGAAGCTTTCTTT; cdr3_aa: CASSIEGNTEAFF
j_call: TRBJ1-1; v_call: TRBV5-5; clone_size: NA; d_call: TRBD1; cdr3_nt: TGTGCCAGCAGCTGGGGACAGGGCAACATGAACACTGAAGCTTTCTTT; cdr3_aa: CASSWGQGNMNTEAFF
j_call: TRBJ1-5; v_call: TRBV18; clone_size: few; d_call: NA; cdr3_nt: TGTGCCAGCTCACCAGGGAGGTTAGAGGAGCCCCAGCATTTT; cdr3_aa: CASSPGRLEEPQHF
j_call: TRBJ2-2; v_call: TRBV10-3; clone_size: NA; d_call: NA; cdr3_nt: TGTGCCATCAGCCCCCGGGCCGACACCGGGGAGCTGTTTTTT; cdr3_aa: CAISPRADTGELFF
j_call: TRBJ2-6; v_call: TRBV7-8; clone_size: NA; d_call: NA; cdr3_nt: TGTGCCAGCAGCCGCGGGCCTGGGGCCAACGTCCTGACTTTC; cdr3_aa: CASSRGPGANVLTF
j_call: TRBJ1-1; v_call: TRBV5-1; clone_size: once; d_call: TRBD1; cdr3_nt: TGCGCCAGCAGCCACGGACAGGGAATCACTGAAGCTTTCTTT; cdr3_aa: CASSHGQGITEAFF
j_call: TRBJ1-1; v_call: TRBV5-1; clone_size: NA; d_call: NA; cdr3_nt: TGCGCCAGCAGCTTGAGGGCGAACACTGAAGCTTTCTTT; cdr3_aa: CASSLRANTEAFF
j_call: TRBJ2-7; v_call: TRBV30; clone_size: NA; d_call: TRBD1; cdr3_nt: TGTGCCTGGAGTGGCGGGACAGGGGTCTTCTACGAGCAGTACTTC; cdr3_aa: CAWSGGTGVFYEQYF
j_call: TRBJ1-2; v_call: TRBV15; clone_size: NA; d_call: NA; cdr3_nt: TGTGCCACCAGCTCCATCCAGGGTGACTATGGCTACACCTTC; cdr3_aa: CATSSIQGDYGYTF
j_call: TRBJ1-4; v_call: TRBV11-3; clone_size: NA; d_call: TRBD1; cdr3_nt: TGTGCCAGCAGCTTAGATGGACAGGGACAAAGCAATGAAAAACTGTTTTTT; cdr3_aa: CASSLDGQGQSNEKLFF
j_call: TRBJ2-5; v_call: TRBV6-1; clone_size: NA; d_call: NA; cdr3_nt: TGTGCCAGCACAGGGTACGGAAACCAAGAGACCCAGTACTTC; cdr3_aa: CASTGYGNQETQYF
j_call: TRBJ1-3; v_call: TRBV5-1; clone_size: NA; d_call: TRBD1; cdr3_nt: TGCGCCAGCAGCGTAGGGACAGTCCCTGGAAACACCATATATTTT; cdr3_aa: CASSVGTVPGNTIYF
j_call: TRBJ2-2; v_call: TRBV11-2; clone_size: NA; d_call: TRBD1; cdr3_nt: TGTGCCAGCAGCTTAGATTTAGGGGGCTCCGGGGAGCTGTTTTTT; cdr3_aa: CASSLDLGGSGELFF
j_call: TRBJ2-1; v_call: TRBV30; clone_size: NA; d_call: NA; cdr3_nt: TGTGCCCGACGGTTAACCTACAATGAGCAGTTCTTC; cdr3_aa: CARRLTYNEQFF
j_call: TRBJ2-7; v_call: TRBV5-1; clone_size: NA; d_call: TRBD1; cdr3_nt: TGCGCCAGCAGCTTGGGACAGGGGGTCGTGTACGAGCAGTACTTC; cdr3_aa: CASSLGQGVVYEQYF
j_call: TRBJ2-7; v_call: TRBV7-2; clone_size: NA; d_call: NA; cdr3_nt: TGTGCCAGCAGCTTAGGACAGAACCCTAGCTACGAGCAGTACTTC; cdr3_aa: CASSLGQNPSYEQYF
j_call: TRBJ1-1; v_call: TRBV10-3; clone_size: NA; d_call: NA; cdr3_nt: TGTGCCATCAGTGAATCAGGGCTGAACACTGAAGCTTTCTTT; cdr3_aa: CAISESGLNTEAFF
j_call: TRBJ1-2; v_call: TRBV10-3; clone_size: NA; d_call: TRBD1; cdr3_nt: TGTGCCAGCAGTTACGGCAGGGGGGGTGGCTACACCTTC; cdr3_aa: CASSYGRGGGYTF
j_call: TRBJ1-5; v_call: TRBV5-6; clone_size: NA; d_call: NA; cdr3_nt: TGTGCCAGCAGCTTTACGACAGGCCTTAGCAATCAGCCCCAGCATTTT; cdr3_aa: CASSFTTGLSNQPQHF
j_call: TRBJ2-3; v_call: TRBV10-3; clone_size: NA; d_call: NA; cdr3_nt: TGTGCCATCAGGGACGGTTTAACAGATACGCAGTATTTT; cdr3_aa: CAIRDGLTDTQYF
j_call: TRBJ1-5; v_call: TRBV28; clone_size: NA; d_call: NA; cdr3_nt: TGTGCCAGCAGTGGGTCGTGGCAAAATAGCAATCAGCCCCAGCATTTT; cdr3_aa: CASSGSWQNSNQPQHF
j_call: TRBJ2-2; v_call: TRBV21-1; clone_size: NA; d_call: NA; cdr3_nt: TGTGCCAGCAGCAAAGCTGGTCTAGGACAGAACCGAGCCACCGGGGAGCTGTTTTTT; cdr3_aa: CASSKAGLGQNRATGELFF
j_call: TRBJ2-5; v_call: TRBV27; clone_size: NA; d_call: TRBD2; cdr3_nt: TGTGCCAGCAGCCTCGGAATAGCGGGGGGCCAAGGAGAGACCCAGTACTTC; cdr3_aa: CASSLGIAGGQGETQYF
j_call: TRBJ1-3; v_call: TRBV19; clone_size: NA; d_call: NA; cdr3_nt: TGTGCCAGTAACCCCGCAGGGGCGGCTGGAAACACCATATATTTT; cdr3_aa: CASNPAGAAGNTIYF
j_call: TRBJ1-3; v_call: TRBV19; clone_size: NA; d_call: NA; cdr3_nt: TGTGCCAGTAGTATCCGTGATGGAGGATCTGGAAACACCATATATTTT; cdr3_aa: CASSIRDGGSGNTIYF
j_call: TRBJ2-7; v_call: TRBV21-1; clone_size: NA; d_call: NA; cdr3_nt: TGTGCCAGCAGCAATCTAGGGGCGGGGATCTCCTACGAGCAGTACTTC; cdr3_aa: CASSNLGAGISYEQYF
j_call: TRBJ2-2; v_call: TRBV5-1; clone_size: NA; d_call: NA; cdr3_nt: TGCGCCAGCGAACAGAACACCGGGGAGCTGTTTTTT; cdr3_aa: CASEQNTGELFF
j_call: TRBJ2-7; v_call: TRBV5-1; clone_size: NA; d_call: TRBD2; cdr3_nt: TGCGCCAGCAGCCTAGCGGCGAAGGCGGGTTACGAGCAGTACTTC; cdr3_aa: CASSLAAKAGYEQYF
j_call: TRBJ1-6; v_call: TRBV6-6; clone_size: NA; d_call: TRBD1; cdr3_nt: TGTGCCAGCAGTTTAAAGACAGGGGCCTCTTCACCCCTCCACTTT; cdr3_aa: CASSLKTGASSPLHF
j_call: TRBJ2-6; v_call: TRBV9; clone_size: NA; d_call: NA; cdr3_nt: TGTGCCAGCAGCGTAGGCTTCTTCTCTGGGGCCAACGTCCTGACTTTC; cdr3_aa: CASSVGFFSGANVLTF
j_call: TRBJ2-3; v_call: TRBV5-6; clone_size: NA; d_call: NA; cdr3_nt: TGTGCCAGCAGCTGGAACACGGGACTGAGCACAGATACGCAGTATTTT; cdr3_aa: CASSWNTGLSTDTQYF
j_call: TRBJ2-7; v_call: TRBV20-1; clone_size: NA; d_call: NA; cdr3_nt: TGCAGTGCTACGCACTCCTACGAGCAGTACTTC; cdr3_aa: CSATHSYEQYF
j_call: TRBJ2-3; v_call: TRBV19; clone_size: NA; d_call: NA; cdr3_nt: TGTGCCAGTTCCCCAGGGGGACTTTACGGGGCAGATACGCAGTATTTT; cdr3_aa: CASSPGGLYGADTQYF
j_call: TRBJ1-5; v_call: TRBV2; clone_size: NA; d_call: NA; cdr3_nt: TGTGCCAGCAAGCGTGAGAATCAGCCCCAGCATTTT; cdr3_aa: CASKRENQPQHF
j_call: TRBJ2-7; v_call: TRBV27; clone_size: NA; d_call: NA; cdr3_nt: TGTGCCAGTACCAAATTAGCTACCTACGAGCAGTACTTC; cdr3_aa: CASTKLATYEQYF
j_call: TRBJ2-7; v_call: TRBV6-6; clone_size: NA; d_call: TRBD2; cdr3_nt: TGTGCCAGTCGACTAGCAAGGGAGCAGTACTTC; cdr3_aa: CASRLAREQYF
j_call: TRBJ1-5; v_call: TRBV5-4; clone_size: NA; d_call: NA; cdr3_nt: TGTGCCAGCAGCTTGGGGGGGGTACAGCCTCAGCCCCAGCATTTT; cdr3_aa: CASSLGGVQPQPQHF